Below, 32 T cell receptor beta chains from the same sample are listed, as sequenced in a study of cytomegalovirus exposure and HLA in healthy donors. The protocol was immunoSEQ multiplex PCR, while the TCRdb copy is restricted to in-frame clones and leaves out a portion. The profile shows under 200,000 clones, roughly 90% of them singletons. The sequenced sample consisted of PBMCs. These receptor sequences come from a man younger than 35 in good health and CMV-seropositive.

The rearrangement joins TRBV12-5 to TRBJ2-2, with D unresolved. CDR1 and CDR2 (germline): LGHNT, FRNRAP. The CDR3 has 11 residues. V was trimmed by 8 bases and J by 4 bases, leaving 5 bases between them. CDR3 bases: TGTGCTAGTTCGGTCACCGGGGAGCTGTTTTTT. Its translation: CASSVTGELFF.

This chain links TRBV6-5 with TRBJ2-7, with 7 bases fitting TRBD1. Trimming removed 7 bases from V and 4 bases from J; junction bases left unmatched: 7. CDR1 MNHEY and CDR2 SVGAGI come from the germline V gene. The CDR3 length is 13 residues. CDR3 loop: CASTRQGGYEQYF. The DNA for the CDR3 is TGTGCCAGCACCCGACAGGGTGGGTACGAGCAGTACTTC.

The chain has TRBV28 and TRBJ2-1, with 8 bases fitting TRBD2. Germline values: CDR1 MDHEN, CDR2 SYDVKM. Trimming at V came to 6 bases and at J to 7 bases, leaving 2 bases not matched to a gene. CDR3 length equals 12 residues. The CDR3 DNA is TGTGCCAGCAGCTCTAGCGGGAATGAGCAGTTCTTC. Encoded protein: CASSSSGNEQFF.

This chain joins TRBV27 and TRBJ1-1, with 7 bases aligning to TRBD1. Per germline, CDR1 MNHEY and CDR2 SMNVEV (reference sequence). The J segment lost 3 bases and the V segment lost 3 bases, leaving 7 bases of the junction unmatched. The CDR3 runs to 15 residues. As DNA, the CDR3 is TGTGCCAGCAGTTTCGACAGGGTTCGGTACACTGAAGCTTTCTTT. It encodes CASSFDRVRYTEAFF.

V and J are TRBV27 and TRBJ2-7, with TRBD2 identical over 7 bases. This CDR3 is built from 14 residues. Trimming removed 1 base from V and 1 base from J; junction bases left unmatched: 1. The V gene's germline CDR1 is MNHEY and CDR2 SMNVEV (reference sequence). CDR3 sequence: CASSLWGGSYEQYF. The DNA for the CDR3 is TGTGCCAGCAGTTTATGGGGGGGGTCCTACGAGCAGTACTTC.

Regarding this clone: Mismatch with germline at one junction end may stem from a read error. The chain uses TRBV5-1 and TRBJ2-7; TRBD2 is a possible D gene (6 bases). The length of the CDR3 is 14 residues. Germline assignment: CDR1 SGHRS and CDR2 YFSETQ. In DNA form, the CDR3 reads TGTGCCAGCAGCTCGGAGACTAGCTCCTACGAGCAGTACTTC. Translated, it gives CASSSETSSYEQYF.

This clone has only a few counts. The CDR3 sequence: CASSVRTSGRHEQFF. The CDR3 DNA follows: TGTGCCAGCAGTGTACGGACTAGCGGGAGACATGAGCAGTTCTTC. This chain uses TRBV2 with TRBJ2-1; 13 bases fit TRBD2. The CDR3 consists of 15 residues. The germline V gene has CDR1 SNHLY and CDR2 FYNNEI. With V trimmed by 4 bases and J by 8 bases, 5 bases remained unmatched.

The rearrangement uses TRBV30 and TRBJ1-2; possibly TRBD1 for D (6 bases). The CDR3 is 14 residues long. CDR1 GTSNPN and CDR2 SVGIG come from the germline V gene (reference sequence). V dropped 0 bases and J dropped 2 bases, with 10 bases sitting between them. The CDR3, as DNA: TGTGCCTGGAGTGTACAGGGACACAACTATGGCTACACCTTC. Translation: CAWSVQGHNYGYTF.

The chain carries TRBV10-1 and TRBJ1-1; D is perhaps TRBD1 (5 bases). V was trimmed by 8 bases and J by 9 bases, leaving 10 bases between them. Germline V gene lookup returns CDR1 WNHNN and CDR2 SYGVQD (reference sequence). The CDR3 totals 10 residues. As DNA, the CDR3 is TGCGCCAGCCCCGGGGGGAAAGCTTTCTTT. Amino acid sequence: CASPGGKAFF.

This rearrangement joins TRBV6-5 to TRBJ1-3; TRBD1 aligns across 9 bases. CDR3 length: 15 residues. The ends lost 5 bases at V and 2 bases at J; junction bases unmatched: 4. Germline CDR1 reads MNHEY; CDR2 reads SVGAGI. DNA of the CDR3: TGTGCCAGCAGTCCCCGGACAGGGGCTGGAAACACCATATATTTT. It specifies CASSPRTGAGNTIYF.

The J gene is TRBJ2-1, the V gene TRBV11-3; 14 bases map to TRBD2. Germline CDR1 is SGHNT and CDR2 is YENEEA. CDR3 length: 16 residues. Trimming cost V 4 bases and J 3 bases; bases outside gene matches: 2. CDR3 in DNA: TGTGCCAGCAGCTCGGGACTAGCGGGAGTCTACAATGAGCAGTTCTTC. This translates into CASSSGLAGVYNEQFF. The whole variable domain, remainder taken from reference TRBV11-3 and TRBJ2-1, is EAGVVQSPRYKIIEKKQPVAFWCNPISGHNTLYWYLQNLGQGPELLIRYENEEAVDDSQLPKDRFSAERLKGVDSTLKIQPAELGDSAVYLCASSSGLAGVYNEQFFGPGTRLTVL.

This chain joins TRBV5-6 and TRBJ2-7; TRBD1 matches 7 bases. V was clipped by 0 bases and J by 3 bases; unmatched bases: 6. CDR1 and CDR2 (germline): SGHDT, YYEEEE. The CDR3 is made up of 15 amino acids. CDR3 DNA sequence: TGTGCCAGCAGCTTGGTCCGGCCAGGGGGCTACGAGCAGTACTTC. Protein product: CASSLVRPGGYEQYF. The complete variable domain, with remaining parts taken from reference TRBV5-6 and TRBJ2-7, reads DAGVTQSPTHLIKTRGQQVTLRCSPKSGHDTVSWYQQALGQGPQFIFQYYEEEERQRGNFPDRFSGHQFPNYSSELNVNALLLGDSALYLCASSLVRPGGYEQYFGPGTRLTVT.

The chain is built from TRBV27 and TRBJ2-1; a weak D match, TRBD2 (6 bases). Trimming took 3 bases from V and 5 from J, leaving 20 bases between them. Germline CDR1 reads MNHEY; CDR2 reads SMNVEV (reference sequence). The CDR3 is made up of 17 amino acids. CDR3 sequence (DNA): TGTGCCAGCAGTTTTGCGGCGGGAAGGTTTTTCGACAATGAGCAGTTCTTC. It is translated as CASSFAAGRFFDNEQFF.

This sequence joins TRBV9 and TRBJ2-3; 16 bases agree with TRBD2. Germline V lookup: CDR1 SGDLS, CDR2 YYNGEE. The CDR3 runs 17 residues. V lost 3 bases and J lost 5; bases outside the gene matches: 6. The CDR3 reads CASSAGTSGRVEDTQYF. The CDR3 DNA reads TGTGCCAGCAGCGCCGGGACTAGCGGGAGGGTGGAAGATACGCAGTATTTT.

This chain uses TRBV11-2 with TRBJ2-1, with 7 positions matching TRBD2. V lost 5 bases to trimming and J lost 0 bases; unmatched junction nucleotides: 16. Germline V gene data show CDR1 as SGHAT and CDR2 as FQNNGV. This CDR3 has 19 residues. In DNA, the CDR3 is TGTGCCAGCAGCACAATTGGATTAGCGGGTACGAGCTCCTACAATGAGCAGTTCTTC. It translates to CASSTIGLAGTSSYNEQFF. The full variable domain, completed using reference TRBV11-2 and TRBJ2-1, is EAGVAQSPRYKIIEKRQSVAFWCNPISGHATLYWYQQILGQGPKLLIQFQNNGVVDDSQLPKDRFSAERLKGVDSTLKIQPAKLEDSAVYLCASSTIGLAGTSSYNEQFFGPGTRLTVL.

The chain has TRBV9 and TRBJ2-5, with 8 nucleotides matching TRBD2. This CDR3 has 14 amino acids. V lost 3 bases and J lost 5; bases outside the gene matches: 6. Germline V gene sequence: CDR1 SGDLS, CDR2 YYNGEE. CDR3 sequence (DNA): TGTGCCAGCAGCGCCCGGGGGGGCGGGGAGACCCAGTACTTC. Protein: CASSARGGGETQYF.

The chain recombines TRBV11-3 with TRBJ2-7; the D gene is possibly TRBD2 (5 bases). Germline V gene sequence: CDR1 SGHNT, CDR2 YENEEA. The CDR3 runs 12 residues. Trimming pared 3 bases from V and 12 bases from J, leaving 15 bases between. The DNA for the CDR3 is TGTGCCAGCAGCTTGGGTGGGGAAGGACTGTACTTC. Its protein product is CASSLGGEGLYF.

CDR3: CASSFGLSTQYF. CDR3 nucleotides: TGTGCCAGCAGCTTCGGACTTTCTACGCAGTATTTT. The rearrangement links TRBV11-3 to TRBJ2-3; TRBD2 might be the D (5 bases). Trimming took off 3 bases at V and 8 bases at J, with 9 bases between the two ends. CDR1 SGHNT and CDR2 YENEEA come from the germline V gene. The CDR3 sequence is 12 residues long.

The V call is TRBV6-5, the J call TRBJ2-7; D is unresolved. The V end was cut by 0 bases, the J end by 6 bases, with 6 bases between. The CDR3 has 12 residues. The germline V gene has CDR1 MNHEY and CDR2 SVGAGI. For the CDR3, the DNA is TGTGCCAGCAGTTACTCGAGTGGCGAGCAGTACTTC. It is translated as CASSYSSGEQYF.

The genes are TRBV6-5 and TRBJ2-6; perhaps TRBD1 as D (5 bases). The V end lost 6 bases, the J end lost 1 base, and 7 bases lay between the germline ends. CDR3 length: 14 residues. Germline CDR1 reads MNHEY; CDR2 reads SVGAGI. As DNA, the CDR3 is TGTGCCAGCAGCGCAGGGTCTGGGGCCAACGTCCTGACTTTC. It yields the protein CASSAGSGANVLTF.

V is TRBV27 and J is TRBJ2-7; perhaps TRBD2 as D (6 bases). Per germline, CDR1 MNHEY and CDR2 SMNVEV (reference sequence). V lost 8 bases, J lost 2 bases, and 16 bases lay in between. There are 14 residues in the CDR3. The CDR3 DNA is TGTGCCAGCTCCGAGACGGGAGTAGCCTACGAGCAGTACTTC. Protein sequence: CASSETGVAYEQYF.

This rearrangement joins TRBV7-9 to TRBJ1-2, with a tentative D call TRBD1 (6 bases). V gave up 5 bases and J gave up 3 bases, with 13 bases separating them. Germline V gene data show CDR1 as SEHNR and CDR2 as FQNEAQ (reference sequence). CDR3 length: 14 residues. DNA of the CDR3: TGTGCCAGCAGCCCCTATCGACAGGACTATGGCTACACCTTC. Residues: CASSPYRQDYGYTF.

The chain employs TRBV11-2 and TRBJ2-3, with 9 positions matching TRBD1. CDR3 length: 13 amino acids. The ends lost 8 bases at V and 7 bases at J; junction bases unmatched: 7. Germline values: CDR1 SGHAT, CDR2 FQNNGV. The CDR3 DNA reads TGTGCCAGCCGGGGGACAGGGAAATATACGCAGTATTTT. This codes for CASRGTGKYTQYF.

The chain recombines TRBV5-8 with TRBJ1-3, with 7 positions matching TRBD1. The germline V gene has CDR1 SGHTS and CDR2 YDEGEE. The length of the CDR3 is 16 residues. Trimming removed 7 bases from V and 0 bases from J; junction bases left unmatched: 10. The CDR3 here is CASRQGRLLSGNTIYF. CDR3 coding DNA: TGTGCCAGCCGACAGGGCCGACTTCTCTCTGGAAACACCATATATTTT.

The chain is built from TRBV7-9 and TRBJ1-2; D uncertain. In germline, CDR1 is SEHNR, CDR2 FQNEAQ (reference sequence). There are 16 residues in the CDR3. Trimming removed 0 bases at V and 8 bases at J, with 19 bases between. CDR3 nucleotides: TGTGCCAGCAGCTTAGCTATAGAAAGAGGGTCAGGAGGCTACACCTTC. Its translation is CASSLAIERGSGGYTF.

This rearrangement joins TRBV19 to TRBJ2-1, with D perhaps TRBD2 (6 bases). Germline lookup yields CDR1 LNHDA and CDR2 SQIVND (reference sequence). This CDR3 is built from 16 residues. Trimming cost V 5 bases and J 6 bases, with 20 bases left between them. CDR3 protein: CASSFRLGSNVNEQFF. As DNA, the CDR3 is TGTGCCAGTAGTTTCCGACTAGGATCAAACGTCAATGAGCAGTTCTTC. Supplemented by reference TRBV19 and TRBJ2-1, the full variable domain reads DGGITQSPKYLFRKEGQNVTLSCEQNLNHDAMYWYRQDPGQGLRLIYYSQIVNDFQKGDIAEGYSVSREKKESFPLTVTSAQKNPTAFYLCASSFRLGSNVNEQFFGPGTRLTVL.

This clone was picked up a small number of times. The CDR3 DNA sequence: TGTGCCAGCAGTGAATCCATGAACACTGAAGCTTTCTTT. Residues: CASSESMNTEAFF. The chain combines TRBV6-1 with TRBJ1-1; D is ambiguous. Trimming shortened V by 2 bases and J by 0 bases, and 4 bases separated the two germline ends. The CDR3 covers 13 residues. Germline V lookup: CDR1 MNHNS, CDR2 SASEGT.

This clone was recorded a few times. The gene calls are TRBV28 and TRBJ2-2, with no clear D. From germline, CDR1 is MDHEN and CDR2 SYDVKM. This CDR3 has 18 amino acids. Trimming took off 6 bases at V and 0 bases at J, with 20 bases between the two ends. The CDR3 DNA is TGTGCCAGCAGCAAGTTTTCTGGGCAGTATTCGAACACCGGGGAGCTGTTTTTT. This gives the protein CASSKFSGQYSNTGELFF.

The chain joins TRBV11-2 to TRBJ2-7; TRBD2 is a possible D gene (6 bases). Deletions cut 5 bases from V and 5 bases from J, with 16 bases between. CDR1 is SGHAT and CDR2 is FQNNGV in the germline V gene. The CDR3 runs to 14 residues. CDR3 coding DNA: TGTGCCAGCAGCCTCGGATGGGGGGAAAACGAGCAGTACTTC. Its translation is CASSLGWGENEQYF.

J is TRBJ2-7 and V is TRBV6-4; no clear D gene. The germline V gene encodes CDR1 MRHNA and CDR2 SNTAGT. The CDR3 spans 11 residues. Trimming pared 11 bases from V and 2 bases from J, leaving 10 bases between. CDR3 sequence (DNA): TGTGCCGAGGATGTTACCTACGAGCAGTACTTC. Translation: CAEDVTYEQYF.

The genes are TRBV7-9 and TRBJ2-1, with TRBD2 matching over 9 bases. Germline lookup yields CDR1 SEHNR and CDR2 FQNEAQ (reference sequence). This CDR3 region has 17 residues. With V trimmed by 5 bases and J by 6 bases, 14 bases remained unmatched. CDR3 loop: CASSPALPGLATNEQFF. The CDR3 nucleotides are TGTGCCAGCAGCCCTGCCCTACCGGGACTAGCAACCAATGAGCAGTTCTTC.

The CDR3 sequence is CASSPSGKGVYNEQFF. CDR3 DNA: TGTGCCAGCAGTCCCAGTGGGAAGGGGGTTTACAATGAGCAGTTCTTC. This rearrangement joins TRBV28 to TRBJ2-1; D perhaps matches TRBD1 (6 bases). The CDR3 loop spans 16 amino acids. V dropped 5 bases and J dropped 4 bases, with 18 bases sitting between them. Germline V gene sequence: CDR1 MDHEN, CDR2 SYDVKM.